What follows is one TCR beta chain and its context. The data are from a study of neoadjuvant anti-PD-1 for oral cavity cancer. Overall study context: Nivolumab at 3 mg/kg was mostly given biweekly, three to four doses, pre-surgery.

Germline-derived CDR1 and CDR2 are SGHRS and YFSETQ. Trimming took 1 base from V and 2 from J, leaving 12 bases between them. There are 15 residues in the CDR3. Repertoires were generated with immunoSEQ multiplex PCR, while TCRdb's copy carries only in-frame clones and drops some. The data show thousands of clones, with around 52% seen just once and roughly 6.5% held by the top ten. This sequence was found in a person aged 35-79 years with oral cavity squamous cell carcinoma. This sequence joins TRBV5-1 and TRBJ2-5; the D is unclear. The sequenced sample was tumor tissue, obtained before nivolumab (anti-PD-1) treatment. This CDR3 is CASSLTGPPQETQYF. The CDR3 DNA follows: TGCGCCAGCAGCTTGACTGGGCCCCCTCAAGAGACCCAGTACTTC.